Detailed here is one T cell receptor (beta chain). Its antigen is unidentified. The CDR3 has 13 residues. Between the trimmed V and J ends, which lost 5 bases and 3 bases, there was a span of 10 bases. Germline V lookup: CDR1 MNHEY, CDR2 SVGAGI. This specimen belongs to a study of cytomegalovirus exposure and HLA in healthy donors. 13 Jbeta primers and 60 Vbeta primers were used for the PCR. TCRdb's table, derived via immunoSEQ multiplex PCR, lists solely in-frame clones and lacks some. The table has roughly 110,000 clones, approximately 70% seen once. Study-wide results and caveats: Likely technical artifact: a cluster of highly shared sequence variants. CMV serostatus was the sole immune exposure data available. Clonal expansion was found to be greater in HLA-associated TCR beta chains than in equally common others in a later analysis.

The chain couples TRBV6-5 to TRBJ1-2, with D uncertain. Sequencing was done on a sample of PBMCs. This clonotype originated in a man aged 30 to 45 in good health and CMV-seropositive. The CDR3 reads CASSRSGDYGYTF. In DNA form, the CDR3 reads TGTGCCAGCAGTCGTTCGGGTGACTATGGCTACACCTTC.